Only a few counts were recorded for the clone carrying this T cell receptor (beta chain). The entry originates in a study of cytomegalovirus exposure and HLA in healthy donors. Use of 60 Vbeta and 13 Jbeta primers characterized the PCR. Sequencing was performed with immunoSEQ multiplex PCR; in TCRdb, only in-frame clones are kept and a portion is missing. The sample lists over 120,000 clones; more than 7.5% were seen once. Germline loops: CDR1 MNHNS, CDR2 SASEGT. This CDR3 has 18 residues. V lost 0 bases and J lost 6; bases outside the gene matches: 6. Input material: PBMCs. This chain uses TRBV6-1 with TRBJ2-3, with TRBD2 matching over 16 bases. The TCR originated in a man in his fifties or sixties in good health and CMV-seronegative. The CDR3 sequence: CASSEAGLAGGRRDTQYF. The CDR3 region has the DNA TGTGCCAGCAGTGAAGCGGGACTAGCGGGAGGGAGACGGGATACGCAGTATTTT.